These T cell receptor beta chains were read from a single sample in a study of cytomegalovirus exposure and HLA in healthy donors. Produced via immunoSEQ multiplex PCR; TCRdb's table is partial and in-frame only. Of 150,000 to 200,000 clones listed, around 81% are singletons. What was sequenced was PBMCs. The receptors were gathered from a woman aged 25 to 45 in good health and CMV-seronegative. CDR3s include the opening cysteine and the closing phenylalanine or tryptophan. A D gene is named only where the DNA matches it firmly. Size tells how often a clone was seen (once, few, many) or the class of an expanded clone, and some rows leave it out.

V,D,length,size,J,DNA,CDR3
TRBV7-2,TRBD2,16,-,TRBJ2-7,TGTGCCAGCAGCTTAGGCGGGGGAGCGCCGACCTACGAGCAGTACTTC,CASSLGGGAPTYEQYF
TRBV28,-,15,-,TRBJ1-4,TGTGCCAGCAGTTTGGCGGGTGCAACTAATGAAAAACTGTTTTTT,CASSLAGATNEKLFF
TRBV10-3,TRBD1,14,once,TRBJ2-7,TGTGCCATCAGTGAGGCGGGACAGGACTACGAGCAGTACTTC,CAISEAGQDYEQYF
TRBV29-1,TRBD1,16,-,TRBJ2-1,TGCAGCGCAGCAGACAAGGGACAGAACTCCTACAATGAGCAGTTCTTC,CSAADKGQNSYNEQFF
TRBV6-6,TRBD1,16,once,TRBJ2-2,TGTGCCAGCAGGGATCGGGACAGCCGAAACACCGGGGAGCTGTTTTTT,CASRDRDSRNTGELFF
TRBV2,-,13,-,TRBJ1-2,TGTGCCAGCAGTGAAGCGCTTCGACTTAACGACACCTTC,CASSEALRLNDTF
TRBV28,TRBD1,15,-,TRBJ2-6,TGTGCCAGCAGGGGACAGGGGACTGGGGCCAACGTCCTGACTTTC,CASRGQGTGANVLTF
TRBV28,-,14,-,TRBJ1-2,TGTGCCAGCAGTTTATCAGCGCACCCAAGTGGCTACACCTTC,CASSLSAHPSGYTF
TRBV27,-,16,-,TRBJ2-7,TGTGCCAGCAGTTTATCGCGGGGGCGACCCTCCTACGAGCAGTACTTC,CASSLSRGRPSYEQYF
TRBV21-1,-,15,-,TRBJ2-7,TGTGCCAGCAGCTCCTGCGGGACTAGCGTCGACGAGCAGTACTTC,CASSSCGTSVDEQYF
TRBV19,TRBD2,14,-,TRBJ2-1,TGTGCCAGTAGTATAGTTCTAGCGGGGAATGAGCAGTTCTTC,CASSIVLAGNEQFF
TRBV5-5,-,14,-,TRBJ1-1,TGTGCCAGCAGCTTGGGGTGGGCAAACACTGAAGCTTTCTTT,CASSLGWANTEAFF
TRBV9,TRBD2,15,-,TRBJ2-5,TGTGCCAGCTCACCGAACTTGGGGGGCGGGGGGGAGCAGTACTTC,CASSPNLGGGGEQYF
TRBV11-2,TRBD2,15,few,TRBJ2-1,TGTGCCAGCAGCTTTGCTAGCGGGGGAGGTAATGAGCAGTTCTTC,CASSFASGGGNEQFF
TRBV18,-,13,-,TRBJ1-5,TGTGCCAGCTCACGGGAGGACAATCAGCCCCAGCATTTT,CASSREDNQPQHF
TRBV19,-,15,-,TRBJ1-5,TGTGCCAGTAGTATAGATGAGGTCGTTTATCAGCCCCAGCATTTT,CASSIDEVVYQPQHF
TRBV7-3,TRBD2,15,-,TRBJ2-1,TGTGCCAGCAGCCGCTTAGCGGGCGGCGACAATGAGCAGTTCTTC,CASSRLAGGDNEQFF
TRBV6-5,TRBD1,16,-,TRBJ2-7,TGTGCCAGCAGTTATACAGGGGGCGCAACGGGAGACGAGCAGTACTTC,CASSYTGGATGDEQYF
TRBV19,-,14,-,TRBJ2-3,TGTGCCAGTAGCTCACTTACTGGGGCCGATACGCAGTATTTT,CASSSLTGADTQYF
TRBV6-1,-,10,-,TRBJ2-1,TGTGCCAGCACTTTAAAGAGGCCGTTCTTC,CASTLKRPFF
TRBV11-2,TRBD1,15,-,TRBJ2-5,TGTGCCAGCAGCCCGCGGACAGGCCGCCAAGAGACCCAGTACTTC,CASSPRTGRQETQYF
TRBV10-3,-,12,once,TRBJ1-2,TGTGCCATCACCGATGACAGGTATGGCTACACCTTC,CAITDDRYGYTF